This T cell receptor beta chain was sequenced in a study of technical replicates of blood from several donors. Measured with immunoSEQ multiplex PCR; TCRdb has only the in-frame clones, and not every one. The table shows tens of thousands of clones, with about 92% occurring only once. The TCR was taken from a human donor in good health. The sequenced sample was T cells isolated from PBMCs.

The CDR3 coding sequence is TGTGCCCAAGCCGGTGCGAACACTGAAGCTTTCTTT. Its protein is CAQAGANTEAFF. J is TRBJ1-1 and V is TRBV19; D is undetermined. V shed 11 bases and J shed 1 base, with 11 bases lying between them. The CDR3 is 12 amino acids. CDR1 and CDR2 from the germline V gene are LNHDA and SQIVND (reference sequence).